The 9 T cell receptor beta chains given below trace back to one sample, sequenced in a study of monozygotic twins with cystic fibrosis. Assay used: immunoSEQ multiplex PCR; TCRdb lists only in-frame clones, some missing. Of about 11,000 clones listed, almost 85% are singletons. The sample was blood. Receptors originate from a man between 18 and 29 years old with cystic fibrosis.

The CDR3 DNA sequence: TGTGCCAGCAGTGTGGACAGGAGCTATGGCTACACCTTC. Encoded protein: CASSVDRSYGYTF. This chain connects TRBV25-1 to TRBJ1-2; 7 bases match TRBD1. V trimming: 4 bases; J trimming: 4 bases; junction bases outside the gene matches: 3. There are 13 residues in the CDR3. The germline V gene has CDR1 MGHDK and CDR2 SYGVNS.

The J gene is TRBJ2-2, the V gene TRBV11-1; the D is unclear. CDR3 size: 13 residues. V lost 1 base and J lost 5, with 5 bases in between. Germline V gives CDR1 SGHAT, CDR2 FQDESV (reference sequence). The chain's CDR3 is CASSLVGTGELFF. The CDR3 DNA follows: TGTGCCAGCAGCTTAGTCGGTACCGGGGAGCTGTTTTTT.

The chain couples TRBV7-6 to TRBJ1-1; D is uncertain. V gave up 0 bases and J gave up 1 base, with 9 bases separating them. Germline V gene data show CDR1 as SGHVS and CDR2 as FNYEAQ. This CDR3 has 15 amino acids. DNA for the CDR3: TGTGCCAGCAGCTTAGCGGTTTCGGGGAACACTGAAGCTTTCTTT. Translating gives CASSLAVSGNTEAFF. The full variable domain, rest sourced from reference TRBV7-6 and TRBJ1-1, is GAGVSQSPRYKVTKRGQDVALRCDPISGHVSLYWYRQALGQGPEFLTYFNYEAQQDKSGLPNDRFSAERPEGSISTLTIQRTEQRDSAMYRCASSLAVSGNTEAFFGQGTRLTVV.

This chain links TRBV25-1 with TRBJ2-1, with D perhaps matching TRBD2 (5 bases). Trimming stripped 2 bases from V and 1 base from J, with 6 bases between. There are 14 residues in the CDR3. Germline assignment: CDR1 MGHDK and CDR2 SYGVNS. In DNA, the CDR3 is TGTGCCAGCAGTGAAAGAGGGTCCTACAATGAGCAGTTCTTC. Translated, it gives CASSERGSYNEQFF.

V gene TRBV7-9 combines with J gene TRBJ2-1; 13 positions agree with TRBD2. Germline lookup yields CDR1 SEHNR and CDR2 FQNEAQ (reference sequence). The CDR3 sequence is 15 residues long. With 5 bases clipped from V and 4 bases from J, the junction kept 2 bases outside the gene matches. CDR3 DNA: TGTGCCAGCAGCCCGGGACTAGCGGGGTACAATGAGCAGTTCTTC. This sequence encodes CASSPGLAGYNEQFF.

The genes are TRBV29-1 and TRBJ2-1; 9 bases agree with TRBD2. CDR3 size: 17 residues. Trimming took 1 base from V and 4 from J; bases not matched to a gene: 11. The V gene's germline CDR1 is SQVTM and CDR2 ANQGSEA. CDR3 sequence reads: CSVEGAAGGLKYNEQFF. CDR3 coding DNA: TGCAGCGTTGAAGGTGCGGCGGGGGGGCTTAAGTACAATGAGCAGTTCTTC.

The rearrangement joins TRBV25-1 to TRBJ2-1; 8 nucleotides align to TRBD2. The V gene end was trimmed by 4 bases and the J gene end by 5 bases; junction bases not matched to a gene: 16. Germline lookup yields CDR1 MGHDK and CDR2 SYGVNS. This CDR3 is built from 18 residues. The CDR3 nucleotides read TGTGCCAGCAGTGGGTCTAGCGGGTTCCCGAATTTGGACAATGAGCAGTTCTTC. This gives the protein CASSGSSGFPNLDNEQFF.

J is TRBJ1-5 and V is TRBV15; no firm D call. There are 14 residues in the CDR3. The V gene's germline CDR1 is LNHNV and CDR2 YYDKDF (reference sequence). Trimming left V 0 bases short and J 4 bases short, with 7 bases between. In DNA form, the CDR3 reads TGTGCCACCAGCAGAGATCAGTATAATCAGCCCCAGCATTTT. Its protein product is CATSRDQYNQPQHF.

The genes are TRBV10-3 and TRBJ2-3, with D tentatively TRBD2 (7 bases). The ends were cut back, 4 bases at V and 1 base at J, with 12 bases in the middle. The germline V gene encodes CDR1 ENHRY and CDR2 SYGVKD. The CDR3 consists of 15 residues. The chain's CDR3 is CAISVGGLGTDTQYF. CDR3 nucleotide sequence: TGTGCCATCAGTGTCGGGGGGCTAGGCACAGATACGCAGTATTTT.